This T cell receptor (beta chain) stems from a study of long-term antiretroviral therapy in people with HIV. Trimming removed 1 base from V and 2 bases from J, with 12 bases in between. Per germline, CDR1 LGHNA and CDR2 YSLEER. CDR3 length: 16 residues. At survey level, the immunoSEQ assay was run in its v3.0 version. The target of sequencing was about 35,000-50,000 T-cell genomes per sample. Sequencing used immunoSEQ multiplex PCR; TCRdb keeps in-frame clones, though not all of them. The sample gives some 28,000 clones, more than 80% of which show up once; roughly 4% is in the top ten. The receptor comes from a middle-aged woman with HIV. Sequencing was performed on unsorted PBMCs, taken 5 to 5.5 years after starting antiretroviral therapy. The rearrangement uses TRBV4-3 and TRBJ2-1; D remains ambiguous. CDR3 protein: CASSQGGRQAYNEQFF. For the CDR3, the DNA is TGCGCCAGCAGCCAAGGTGGACGGCAGGCCTACAATGAGCAGTTCTTC.